This T cell receptor beta chain was profiled in a study of T cells in Graves' hyperthyroidism and ophthalmopathy (dated by TCRdb to the late 2010s). The study in broad terms: To identify TCR V-J signatures that set the groups apart, the researchers used a discovery cohort of about a hundred patients, made up of under 50 with Graves' ophthalmopathy and 55 to 65 with stable Graves' hyperthyroidism. TCR Vbeta CDR3 sequencing of approximately 140 peripheral blood samples (43 ophthalmopathy, 75 to 80 hyperthyroidism and roughly 17 progressor patients) is reported in the paper. Once sampling was done, hyperthyroidism patients were given methimazole at a starting dose of 30 mg daily, whereas ophthalmopathy patients were given high-dose intravenous methylprednisolone. Prospective prediction of ophthalmopathy was tested in an independent validation cohort consisting of 18 to 20 hyperthyroidism patients and 15 or so patients who later progressed to ophthalmopathy. The approximately 95 discovery patients were divided at random into training and test sets in a 7:3 ratio. In roughly six Graves' hyperthyroidism patients, the study also compared T-cell repertoires from thyroid tissue with T-cell repertoires from blood.

A remark on this clonotype: It has no known antigen specificity. This may come from a read error, since a much larger clone is one base off.

The paper as a whole reports these results and caveats: No statistical method was used to fix the sample size in advance, and group allocation was not hidden from the investigators. During validation, the model predicted progression to ophthalmopathy a median of about 6.3 months ahead of onset, with almost 71% sensitivity and under 85% specificity. Most expanded thyroid clonotypes (frequency above 0.001) were also found in blood, which suggests that blood repertoires may mirror thyroid immune responses. A 13 V-J signature model separated ophthalmopathy from stable hyperthyroidism, with about 90% sensitivity and roughly 81% specificity in cross-validation and 80%/75% in testing.

The study excluded patients with uncontrolled infections, other autoimmune diseases, pregnancy or lactation. Diagnoses were based on clinical symptoms, serum thyroxine and TRAb, thyroid ultrasound and orbital computed tomography. Total RNA was extracted using Trizol reagent, and RNA quality was assessed on an Agilent 2100 Bioanalyzer. Amplification of TCR beta CDR3 regions was carried out from RNA transcripts. For the first round of RT-PCR on the TCR CDR3, the HTBI primer set was used together with the Qiagen OneStep RT-PCR kit. Libraries were constructed in a second round of multiplex PCR, after which size selection and purification were performed. Paired-end sequencing of the libraries was performed with 100 bp reads on an Illumina HiSeq2000. The paper's data handling went like this. SOAPnuke was used to process the raw data, throwing out any read that contained adapters or uncalled bases, had a mean Phred below 15, or lacked an exact constant-primer or identifier match. High-quality paired reads were merged with COPE v1.2.5, and unique nucleotide sequences were defined as clonotypes. Clonotypes were aligned to IMGT TRBV, TRBD and TRBJ reference segments using MiTCR v1.1. Analysis was restricted to V-J combinations with a frequency above 0.0001, which covered approximately 99% of repertoires. The TCS score was defined as the ratio of F50 (clonal expansion) to E x V (chaos), calculated using BLOSUM62-based TCRdist between CDR3 peptides within each V-J. Welch's t-statistics and random forest reduced approximately 520 V-J features to roughly 13, which were used in a naive Bayes classifier (R e1071). The similarity between thyroid and blood repertoires was quantified using the Morisita-Horn index. TCRdb took the public reads, trimmed them with fastp at Q25, ran MiXCR for clone calling and kept in-frame beta chains. Merged by CDR3 protein, the rows form single entries marked with the most common genes and DNA. These V and J calls rely on TCRdb rather than the paper's analysis. The sample yields approximately 640,000 distinct CDR3 sequences; approximately 42% were counted once. Together, the top ten hold approximately 6.8% of the sample.

Sequencing used peripheral blood or thyroid tissue (not recorded which). The sequence came from an adult man with Graves' disease, either hyperthyroidism or ophthalmopathy (not recorded which).

The DNA sequence follows: TGCGCCAGCACCATTAGCGGGATGCGTGAGACCCGGTACTTC. Its translation is CASTISGMRETRYF. This receptor chain uses TRBV10-2 and TRBJ2-5; 8 nucleotides in the junction match TRBD2. CDR1 and CDR2 (WSHSY, SAAADI) derive from the germline V gene. The CDR3, cysteine through phenylalanine, is 14 amino acids long. Only the CDR3 part of the read is kept: 42 bases, read in frame from the first base.